This TCR beta chain is from a study of early T cells in non-severe SARS-CoV-2 infection. On the study more broadly: The input, bulk RNA from unsorted whole blood, was sequenced, and chains were unpaired.

As to this clonotype: Its specificity is not known.

Molecules of cDNA were individually given unique molecular identifiers that were attached to them. TCRdb processed the 5' RACE reads anew with MiXCR; each CDR3 protein has one entry. The table records 80,000 or so distinct CDR3 sequences, around 16% of them present only once. Study-wide results and limits: The matching step, a VDJdb search, favored anti-spike CD8 responses and missed private and CD4 specificities.

The V and J ends lost 5 bases and 0 bases, in that order; junction bases with no gene match: 5. The germline V gene encodes CDR1 LNHDA and CDR2 SQIVND (reference sequence). This CDR3 is 15 amino acids long. The sequence derives from an adult who was a healthcare worker with PCR-confirmed SARS-CoV-2 infection or an uninfected control (not recorded which). The specimen was whole blood. V usage is TRBV19 and J usage is TRBJ2-7, with TRBD2 matching 9 bases. CDR3: CASSPSGRSSYEQYF. DNA of the CDR3: TGTGCCAGTAGTCCCAGCGGGAGGAGCTCCTACGAGCAGTACTTC.